The entry that follows covers one TCR beta chain sequence. The target of this receptor is not known. No per-base quality is available; no much larger clone lies one base away. Donors were healthy HIV-negative adults with no recently reported acute infections or vaccinations. Every donor was a Caucasian adult residing in Nashville, Tennessee, USA. CD4+ T cells were enriched by magnetic negative selection, after which naive cells were positively selected on CD45RA and the negative fraction was taken as the memory subset. After blood collection by leukapheresis, PBMCs were isolated using Ficoll-Histopaque density gradient centrifugation and then cryopreserved in the vapor phase of liquid nitrogen. Purity and quantity of every magnetically sorted T cell population were checked by analytical flow cytometry. Genomic DNA was isolated from every sorted fraction and measured by UV absorbance on a Nanodrop 2000c.

The entry originates in a study of shared clonotypes between healthy human individuals (dated by TCRdb to about 2020). Study-level background: Three men and a couple of women, aged 18 to 49 years, made up the cohort. For each donor, CD4 naive and CD4 memory were each run on three plates, CD8 naive on two plates, and CD8 memory on one plate. To estimate repertoire size and how much clonotypes are shared between individuals, the study performed deep sequencing of blood TCR repertoires from roughly five healthy adults. To increase sequencing depth and limit assay-specific biases, different laboratories used diverse techniques to prepare libraries and sequence TCR repertoires. Each donor's leukapheresis produced roughly between roughly 0.85 and 10 billion PBMCs. Findings and caveats that apply to the study as a whole: Only blood was sampled, and tissue TCR repertoires likely differ from those in blood. The small number of donors limited the genetic and exposure-history diversity represented. About 5% of naive CD4, around 3.6% of naive CD8, roughly 2.4% of memory CD4, and over 0.35% of memory CD8 clonotypes were shared across four donors. Pairwise subsampling indicated that sequencing depth was expected to affect the degree of clonotype sharing among donors. Naive subsets generally had larger estimated clonotype richness than memory subsets. Compared with non-shared clonotypes, clonotypes shared by all four sorted-subset donors had higher generation probabilities. Even with the large sequencing depth, rarefaction of the sorted-subset datasets indicated that sequencing was incomplete.

The germline V gene provides CDR1 SGHRS and CDR2 YFSETQ. V gives up 3 bases and J gives up 4 bases, and the segment between their germline ends measures 13 bases. The cysteine opens and the phenylalanine closes a CDR3 of 14 amino acids. This entry keeps only the CDR3 DNA: 42 bases, framed from base 1. Using the deep immunoSEQ assay, TCR CDR3 regions were amplified from genomic DNA by multiplex PCR. Extracted genomic DNA from each cell subset was spread evenly across all wells of several immunoSEQ 96-well plates, with each plate serving as a replicate. Each replicate PCR for sorted subsets received roughly 200 ng genomic DNA, equal to about 30,000 T cell genomes. The purified libraries were quantified using a Qubit 3.0 fluorometer, sized with a Bioanalyzer 2100, and then quantified again using the KAPA Library Quantification kit. A separate single-read 150-cycle Illumina NextSeq 550 flow cell was used to sequence each immunoSEQ 96-well plate. The original methods were these. The immunoSEQ output contained only junctional sequences without quality scores, so filtering could not match that applied to full-length reads. Sequences were annotated with PyIR, a Python wrapper for IgBLAST v1.9, and V/J genes and CDR3 were assigned using IMGT germline references. Any read was removed if the V/J assignment was weak (E-value above 1e-6), the CDR3 was missing, or the read contained stop codons, out-of-frame junctions, or ambiguous translated residues. A V3J clonotype was defined by an identical inferred V gene, J gene, and CDR3 amino acid sequence. To compute the percentage overlap between repertoires, the number of shared unique clonotypes was divided by the size of the smaller repertoire. Three approaches were used to assess repertoire richness: RTK rarefaction, the Chao1 estimator, and Recon v2.1 estimates of unobserved clonotypes. For all TCRbeta clonotypes obtained by the gDNA method from a few donors, generation probabilities were computed with OLGA. This immuneACCESS table, as held by TCRdb, lists in-frame sequences with V and J called but not all clones. Of the missing ones, under half trace to an unresolved V gene in checked studies; the others have no known cause. V, J and clone size are those of that table, while D and trimming were read from the DNA. The sample yields 950,000 to 1,100,000 clones; around 78% were counted once. The top ten clones comprise 0.55% to 0.7% of the sample.

The sample comprised memory CD4+ T cells from PBMCs. The meaning of the sample's cell subset or site label: CD45RA-negative fraction. The receptor chain draws on TRBV5-1 and TRBJ1-1; D gene: possibly TRBD1, on 5 matching bases. The clonotype comes from a man between 18 and 29 years old in good health. Some clones in this sample may be carry-over from other donors' samples. The CDR3 amino acid sequence is: CASSSNSGGTEAFF. Read as DNA, the sequence is TGCGCCAGCAGCTCAAACTCGGGGGGCACTGAAGCTTTCTTT.